This TCR beta chain was found in a study of brain T cells in children with intractable seizures. Per germline, CDR1 SGHDN and CDR2 FVKESK. The CDR3 totals 15 residues. V lost 4 bases, J lost 3 bases, and 3 bases stayed unmatched. Time point given: blood from clinic visit 5 months post-surgery; TSC patient then seizure free. To note about this clone: Other DNA sequences of this sample code for an identical CDR3.

TCRdb keeps only in-frame clones here, not all; method: immunoSEQ multiplex PCR. The table shows about 340,000 clones, with roughly 93% occurring only once. The source is a boy in the first two years of life with tuberous sclerosis and intractable seizures. Source: peripheral blood, taken more than 4 months after surgery. The rearrangement uses TRBV14 and TRBJ2-3; 11 positions agree with TRBD2. The CDR3 DNA reads as TGTGCCAGCAGCCGATGGACTAGCGGGACAGATACGCAGTATTTT. Amino acid sequence: CASSRWTSGTDTQYF.